The 19 T cell receptor beta chains below were found in one sample sequenced in a study of T cell repertoires in cytomegalovirus infection. No cognate antigen is known for these TCRs. From the reads, TCRdb called clonotypes with MiXCR, one entry per CDR3 protein. The sample has some 130,000 distinct CDR3 sequences; roughly a quarter are singletons. Material for sequencing was PBMCs, sequenced either directly or after in vitro stimulation (not recorded which). These receptors were obtained from a human donor in good health (CMV status not recorded). Some clones in this sample may be carry-over from other donors' samples.

This sequence joins TRBV2 and TRBJ2-7; D gene ambiguous. The CDR3 has 13 residues. V shed 6 bases and J shed 11 bases, with 20 bases lying between them. Germline CDR1 reads SNHLY; CDR2 reads FYNNEI. The CDR3 reads CASSTGPSLMEYF. CDR3 nucleotides: TGTGCCAGCAGCACCGGGCCGAGCCTAATGGAGTACTTC. The full variable domain, with the rest looked up from reference TRBV2 and TRBJ2-7, is EPEVTQTPSHQVTQMGQEVILRCVPISNHLYFYWYRQILGQKVEFLVSFYNNEISEKSEIFDDQFSVERPDGSNFTLKIRSTKLEDSAMYFCASSTGPSLMEYFGPGTRLTVT.

A few counts support this clonotype. V gene TRBV7-9 combines with J gene TRBJ1-5; no definite D call. The CDR3 totals 15 residues. Germline V gene data show CDR1 as SEHNR and CDR2 as FQNEAQ (reference sequence). V was cut by 2 bases and J by 0 bases, with 8 bases left in between. The CDR3 is CASSLLGNSNQPQHF. The CDR3 DNA sequence: TGTGCCAGCAGCTTATTAGGTAATAGCAATCAGCCCCAGCATTTT.

This sequence joins TRBV7-2 and TRBJ2-5, with 7 bases lining up with TRBD2. Germline CDR1 is SGHTA and CDR2 is FQGNSA. V lost 3 bases to trimming and J lost 4 bases; unmatched junction nucleotides: 17. CDR3 length: 18 residues. CDR3 amino acids: CASSFWVRLAENGETQYF. The CDR3 bases are TGTGCCAGCAGCTTCTGGGTCCGACTAGCAGAAAACGGAGAGACCCAGTACTTC.

This sequence joins TRBV12-3 or TRBV12-4 and TRBJ1-5; TRBD1 matches 8 bases. This CDR3 spans 14 amino acids. Trimming removed 8 bases from V and 6 bases from J; junction bases left unmatched: 9. The CDR3 sequence is CASQGARVSQPQHF. CDR3 DNA sequence: TGTGCCAGCCAGGGGGCGCGGGTTAGTCAGCCCCAGCATTTT.

V is TRBV18 and J is TRBJ2-4, with D possibly being TRBD1 (5 bases). The CDR3 runs to 17 residues. V lost 0 bases and J lost 3, with 15 bases in between. Germline V gene data show CDR1 as KGHSH and CDR2 as LQKENI. DNA for the CDR3: TGTGCCAGCTCACCACCGATGGGGCCAGGGAACAAAAACATTCAGTACTTC. Translation gives CASSPPMGPGNKNIQYF.

This clonotype came up once. The V and J genes are TRBV29-1 and TRBJ1-1; no clear D gene. The germline CDR1 and CDR2 sequences are SQVTM and ANQGSEA. The CDR3 has 15 residues. Trimming took 0 bases from V and 3 from J, leaving 14 bases between them. CDR3 nucleotides: TGCAGCGTTGAAGATCCGGACTCATGGTACACTGAAGCTTTCTTT. This sequence encodes CSVEDPDSWYTEAFF.

The chain uses TRBV11-2 and TRBJ2-1; TRBD2 matches at 9 bases. The junction had 8 bases not matched to a gene; V was cut back by 5 bases and J by 9 bases. CDR1 and CDR2 (germline): SGHAT, FQNNGV. The CDR3 loop spans 14 amino acids. The CDR3 coding sequence is TGTGCCAGCAGCCGTAGCGGGAGAGTCAGTGAGCAGTTCTTC. This sequence encodes CASSRSGRVSEQFF.

Remarks on this clonotype: An end of the junction differs from the germline gene, which may be a read error. V usage is TRBV12-3 or TRBV12-4 and J usage is TRBJ1-1, with D possibly matching TRBD1 (5 bases). The CDR3 spans 15 residues. Here the CDR3 DNA reads TGTGCCAGCGGTTTCACAGGAGGGATGAACACTGAAGCTTTCTTT. Translating it yields CASGFTGGMNTEAFF.

V usage is TRBV4-1 and J usage is TRBJ2-4; TRBD1 matches 9 bases. The CDR3 loop spans 15 amino acids. V trimming: 0 bases; J trimming: 8 bases; junction bases outside the gene matches: 5. Germline CDR1 and CDR2: MGHRA and YSYEKL. CDR3 in amino acids: CASSQEGQGGYIQYF. CDR3 coding DNA: TGCGCCAGCAGCCAAGAGGGACAGGGCGGATACATTCAGTACTTC.

The rearrangement links TRBV28 to TRBJ2-1; D not certain. The germline CDR1 and CDR2 sequences are MDHEN and SYDVKM. CDR3 length: 14 residues. V was cut by 3 bases and J by 7 bases, with 13 bases left in between. The CDR3 sequence: CASSFGQLENEQFF. CDR3 coding DNA: TGTGCCAGCAGTTTTGGTCAGCTTGAGAATGAGCAGTTCTTC.

Only a few counts were recorded for this clonotype. The chain combines TRBV6-2 or TRBV6-3 with TRBJ1-2; D is perhaps TRBD1 (6 bases). The CDR3 totals 13 residues. Germline lookup yields CDR1 MNHEY and CDR2 SVGEGT. Trimming cost V 5 bases and J 4 bases, with 11 bases left between them. The CDR3 spells CASSPTGIYGYTF. Here the CDR3 DNA reads TGTGCCAGCAGTCCAACAGGGATCTATGGCTACACCTTC.

This clonotype was counted many times. V is TRBV12-3 or TRBV12-4 and J is TRBJ2-6; no clear D gene. The CDR3 totals 15 residues. V lost 3 bases and J 2 bases, leaving 8 bases between the germline ends. Here the CDR3 reads CASSLVQAGANVLTF. The CDR3 nucleotides are TGTGCCAGCAGTTTGGTGCAGGCTGGGGCCAACGTCCTGACTTTC.

At least ten counts were recorded for this clonotype. The chain combines TRBV7-8 with TRBJ2-2; 9 bases map to TRBD2. Germline V gives CDR1 SGHVS, CDR2 FQNEAQ. The trim removed 7 bases at V and 5 bases at J, leaving 11 bases unmatched. This CDR3 is built from 16 residues. As DNA, the CDR3 is TGTGCCAGCATGCGGTTGGCGGGAGGGCGAACCGGGGAGCTGTTTTTT. It encodes CASMRLAGGRTGELFF.

This clonotype is a singleton in its sample. The chain uses TRBV12-3 or TRBV12-4 and TRBJ1-2, with D unresolved. There are 14 residues in the CDR3. Trimming removed 5 bases at V and 5 bases at J, with 15 bases between. The CDR3 bases are TGTGCCAGCAGTAAAACAGACGGGGATTATGGCTACACCTTC. This encodes CASSKTDGDYGYTF.

This clonotype was seen a few times. The J gene is TRBJ2-7, the V gene TRBV4-1; perhaps TRBD1 as D (6 bases). CDR3 length: 15 residues. The germline gives CDR1 MGHRA, CDR2 YSYEKL. V lost 2 bases and J lost 2, with 13 bases in between. The CDR3 region has the DNA TGCGCCAGCAGCCAACAGGGGCCGGGGACCTACGAGCAGTACTTC. Its protein is CASSQQGPGTYEQYF.

This chain uses TRBV19 with TRBJ2-5; 12 nucleotides line up with TRBD2. The CDR3 is made up of 18 amino acids. Germline V gene lookup returns CDR1 LNHDA and CDR2 SQIVND (reference sequence). V shed 2 bases and J 3 bases; nucleotides not matched to a gene: 10. CDR3 region: CASSITGILAGGEETQYF. The CDR3 DNA sequence: TGTGCCAGTAGTATAACCGGAATCCTAGCGGGAGGGGAAGAGACCCAGTACTTC.

This clonotype was counted only a few times. V usage is TRBV7-8 and J usage is TRBJ1-1; TRBD1 is a possible D gene (6 bases). Between the trimmed V and J ends, which lost 1 base and 5 bases, there was a span of 14 bases. The CDR3 is 15 amino acids. Germline V gene data show CDR1 as SGHVS and CDR2 as FQNEAQ. CDR3 DNA sequence: TGTGCCAGCAGCTTAGTTCGGGGGCGGGAAACTGAAGCTTTCTTT. Protein: CASSLVRGRETEAFF.

This clonotype came up a few times. V is TRBV7-2 and J is TRBJ2-5; D might be TRBD2 (6 bases). The germline gives CDR1 SGHTA, CDR2 FQGNSA. V lost 5 bases, J lost 4 bases, and 14 bases lay in between. This CDR3 comprises 14 residues. CDR3 residues: CASSLTSSGETQYF. For the CDR3, the DNA is TGTGCCAGCAGCCTCACGAGTAGCGGAGAGACCCAGTACTTC.

This clonotype was recorded at least ten times. The chain employs TRBV7-2 and TRBJ2-1; 11 bases agree with TRBD2. Trimming cost V 8 bases and J 3 bases; bases outside gene matches: 9. Germline V gene sequence: CDR1 SGHTA, CDR2 FQGNSA. The CDR3 length is 16 residues. The CDR3 loop is CASVPWTSGLYNEQFF. Here the CDR3 DNA reads TGTGCCAGCGTCCCATGGACTAGCGGGCTCTACAATGAGCAGTTCTTC.